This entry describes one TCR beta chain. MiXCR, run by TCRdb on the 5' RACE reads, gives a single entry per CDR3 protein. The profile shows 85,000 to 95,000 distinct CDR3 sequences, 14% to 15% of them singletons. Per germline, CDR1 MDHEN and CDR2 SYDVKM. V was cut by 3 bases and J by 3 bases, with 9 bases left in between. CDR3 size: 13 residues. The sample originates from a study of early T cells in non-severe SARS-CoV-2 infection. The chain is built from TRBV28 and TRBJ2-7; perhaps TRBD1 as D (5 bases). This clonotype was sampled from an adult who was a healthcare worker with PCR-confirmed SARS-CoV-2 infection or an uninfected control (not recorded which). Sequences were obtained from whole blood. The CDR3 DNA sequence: TGTGCCAGCAGTTTGGGGCAGAACTACGAGCAGTACGTC. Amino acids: CASSLGQNYEQYV.